Presented here are 20 T cell receptor beta chains from one specimen sequenced in a study of blood T cell repertoires in COVID-19. The method was immunoSEQ multiplex PCR; TCRdb's version includes in-frame clones alone and lacks a portion of them. The sample holds around 67,000 clones, around 90% seen once. Source material: peripheral blood. The receptor set was obtained from a woman older than 75 with acute or convalescent COVID-19.

The rearrangement links TRBV5-4 to TRBJ1-6; D ambiguous. The germline V gene encodes CDR1 SGHNT and CDR2 YYREEE (reference sequence). The V and J ends lost 0 bases and 4 bases respectively, with 8 bases between them. The CDR3 loop spans 15 amino acids. The CDR3 is CASSLAADYNSPLHF. DNA for the CDR3: TGTGCCAGCAGCTTGGCCGCAGATTATAATTCACCCCTCCACTTT.

V usage is TRBV12-5 and J usage is TRBJ2-1, with 7 nucleotides matching TRBD1. V shed 4 bases and J 9 bases; nucleotides not matched to a gene: 12. This CDR3 has 15 residues. Germline CDR1 is LGHNT and CDR2 is FRNRAP. The CDR3 nucleotides read TGTGCTAGTGGTTGCCACTTACAGGGGTTGGTTGAGCAGTTCTTC. Its translation is CASGCHLQGLVEQFF.

This chain joins TRBV19 and TRBJ1-3; weak D call: TRBD1 (5 bases). The germline V and J ends were trimmed by 10 bases and 1 base, with 11 bases remaining between them. Germline CDR1 LNHDA, CDR2 SQIVND (reference sequence). The CDR3 totals 13 residues. CDR3: CAKTGGSGNTIYF. The CDR3 DNA sequence: TGTGCCAAAACGGGGGGTTCTGGAAACACCATATATTTT. Full variable domain (rest looked up from reference TRBV19 and TRBJ1-3): DGGITQSPKYLFRKEGQNVTLSCEQNLNHDAMYWYRQDPGQGLRLIYYSQIVNDFQKGDIAEGYSVSREKKESFPLTVTSAQKNPTAFYLCAKTGGSGNTIYFGEGSWLTVV.

The V call is TRBV19, the J call TRBJ1-5; perhaps TRBD1 as D (5 bases). This CDR3 contains 15 residues. V lost 1 base, J lost 6 bases, and 13 bases lay in between. Germline loops: CDR1 LNHDA, CDR2 SQIVND (reference sequence). The CDR3 loop reads CASSIGTGDSQPQHF. The CDR3 region has the DNA TGTGCCAGTAGTATAGGGACGGGGGATAGTCAGCCCCAGCATTTT.

J is TRBJ1-6 and V is TRBV18, with a weak D call TRBD1 (6 bases). The CDR3 runs 16 residues. V was clipped by 2 bases and J by 5 bases, with 13 bases between them. Germline V gives CDR1 KGHSH, CDR2 LQKENI. CDR3 DNA: TGTGCCAGCTCACCAAACCCAGGGGTCAATAATTCACCCCTCCACTTT. Protein sequence: CASSPNPGVNNSPLHF.

The chain carries TRBV29-1 and TRBJ2-3; 9 positions match TRBD2. Germline V gives CDR1 SQVTM, CDR2 ANQGSEA. The CDR3 totals 17 residues. With 4 bases clipped from V and 2 bases from J, the junction kept 13 bases outside the gene matches. CDR3: CSVVRSGASGITDTQYF. The CDR3 bases are TGCAGCGTTGTACGTTCCGGGGCTAGCGGGATCACAGATACGCAGTATTTT.

The genes are TRBV7-2 and TRBJ1-1; TRBD1 aligns across 7 bases. The CDR3 length is 14 residues. Unmatched junction bases numbered 4, after V lost 6 bases and J lost 0 bases. The V gene's germline CDR1 is SGHTA and CDR2 FQGNSA. The CDR3 protein is CASRLQGLNTEAFF. CDR3 sequence (DNA): TGTGCCAGCAGACTACAGGGGCTGAACACTGAAGCTTTCTTT.

This clone showed up just a few times. The rearrangement links TRBV4-1 to TRBJ1-4, with D perhaps matching TRBD1 (5 bases). There are 17 residues in the CDR3. V dropped 1 base and J dropped 0 bases, with 12 bases sitting between them. Germline V CDR1 and CDR2: MGHRA, YSYEKL. CDR3 sequence (DNA): TGCGCCAGCAGCCAAGGACAGAACTTAGCAACTAATGAAAAACTGTTTTTT. The encoded protein is CASSQGQNLATNEKLFF.

The chain recombines TRBV11-1 with TRBJ2-1; TRBD2 aligns across 12 bases. This CDR3 region has 15 residues. In germline, CDR1 is SGHAT, CDR2 FQDESV (reference sequence). The V gene end was trimmed by 4 bases and the J gene end by 8 bases; junction bases not matched to a gene: 6. CDR3 region: CASSSGLAGQDEQFF. CDR3 nucleotide sequence: TGTGCCAGCAGCTCCGGACTAGCGGGACAAGATGAGCAGTTCTTC. Full variable domain (rest looked up from reference TRBV11-1 and TRBJ2-1): EAEVAQSPRYKITEKSQAVAFWCDPISGHATLYWYRQILGQGPELLVQFQDESVVDDSQLPKDRFSAERLKGVDSTLKIQPAELGDSAMYLCASSSGLAGQDEQFFGPGTRLTVL.

V and J are TRBV5-4 and TRBJ1-2; 7 nucleotides align to TRBD1. Losses at the gene ends were 3 bases for V and 5 bases for J; bases not matched to a gene: 4. Per the germline V gene, CDR1 is SGHNT and CDR2 is YYREEE (reference sequence). This CDR3 contains 13 residues. The CDR3 region has the DNA TGTGCCAGCAGCTCCCGACAGGGTTATGGCTACACCTTC. This gives the protein CASSSRQGYGYTF.

The chain is built from TRBV7-9 and TRBJ2-3; maybe TRBD2 (5 bases). Deletions cut 5 bases from V and 2 bases from J, with 14 bases between. This CDR3 has 15 residues. CDR1 SEHNR and CDR2 FQNEAQ come from the germline V gene (reference sequence). CDR3 sequence reads: CASSPREVLTDTQYF. The DNA for the CDR3 is TGTGCCAGCAGCCCCCGGGAAGTTCTCACAGATACGCAGTATTTT.

The chain employs TRBV6-1 and TRBJ2-2; D gene ambiguous. The V and J ends lost 2 bases and 3 bases respectively, with 7 bases between them. From germline, CDR1 is MNHNS and CDR2 SASEGT. This CDR3 is 14 amino acids long. This CDR3 is CASSETVDTGELFF. CDR3 bases: TGTGCCAGCAGTGAAACAGTTGACACCGGGGAGCTGTTTTTT.

This clone has a handful of counts. V usage is TRBV5-4 and J usage is TRBJ1-2; the D gene is possibly TRBD1 (6 bases). V was shortened by 2 bases and J by 4 bases, with 12 bases between the two germline ends. Looked up from germline, CDR1 is SGHNT and CDR2 is YYREEE (reference sequence). CDR3 length: 14 amino acids. CDR3 loop: CASSLQGSPYGYTF. CDR3 in DNA: TGTGCCAGCAGCTTACAGGGATCCCCCTATGGCTACACCTTC.

V is TRBV7-9 and J is TRBJ1-1, with no clear D. The CDR3 contains 13 residues. CDR1 is SEHNR and CDR2 is FQNEAQ in the germline V gene (reference sequence). The V end lost 8 bases, the J end lost 0 bases, and 10 bases lay between the germline ends. This CDR3 is CASLGDLNTEAFF. The CDR3 DNA reads as TGTGCCAGCCTAGGAGACCTGAACACTGAAGCTTTCTTT.

The chain recombines TRBV10-2 with TRBJ1-1; TRBD1 is a possible D gene (6 bases). The CDR3 is 11 amino acids. With 6 bases removed from V and 7 bases from J, the gap between germline ends came to 9 bases. Germline CDR1 is WSHSY and CDR2 is SAAADI. The DNA of the CDR3 is TGCGCCAGCAGAGACAGGTTTGAAGCTTTCTTT. Encoded protein: CASRDRFEAFF.

The genes are TRBV6-4 and TRBJ2-1; TRBD1 is a possible D gene (5 bases). This CDR3 spans 15 amino acids. Trimming removed 4 bases at V and 10 bases at J, with 20 bases between. Germline-derived CDR1 and CDR2 are MRHNA and SNTAGT. The CDR3 is CASSVESGFPSEQFF. CDR3 nucleotides: TGTGCCAGCAGTGTAGAGTCAGGGTTCCCCTCGGAGCAGTTCTTC.

V gene TRBV4-1 combines with J gene TRBJ2-5; possibly TRBD1 for D (6 bases). The CDR3 contains 15 residues. Trimming took off 6 bases at V and 3 bases at J, with 17 bases between the two ends. CDR1 is MGHRA, CDR2 YSYEKL, per germline. The CDR3 reads CASRGIRGPKETQYF. DNA of the CDR3: TGCGCCAGCAGGGGTATCAGGGGTCCGAAAGAGACCCAGTACTTC.

The chain combines TRBV18 with TRBJ2-2, with D uncertain. Germline V lookup: CDR1 KGHSH, CDR2 LQKENI. V lost 2 bases and J 1 base, leaving 5 bases between the germline ends. The CDR3 has 14 amino acids. The CDR3 sequence is CASSPELNTGELFF. The CDR3 DNA reads as TGTGCCAGCTCACCAGAACTGAACACCGGGGAGCTGTTTTTT.

The chain has TRBV28 and TRBJ2-7; TRBD2 matches 13 bases. The CDR3 is 15 residues long. Germline CDR1 reads MDHEN; CDR2 reads SYDVKM. V was pared by 6 bases and J by 6 bases, with 8 bases of the junction left unmatched. The CDR3 reads CASRSRLAGGSEQYF. The CDR3 DNA follows: TGTGCCAGCAGGTCCCGACTAGCGGGGGGCTCCGAGCAGTACTTC.

This clone has just a few counts. The rearrangement uses TRBV4-2 and TRBJ2-5; 10 bases are a match to TRBD2. The CDR3 sequence is 16 residues long. Germline values: CDR1 LGHNA, CDR2 YNFKEQ. The trim removed 1 base at V and 2 bases at J, leaving 4 bases unmatched. CDR3 coding DNA: TGTGCCAGCAGCCAAGCCAGCGGGGGGGCACAAGAGACCCAGTACTTC. Residues: CASSQASGGAQETQYF.